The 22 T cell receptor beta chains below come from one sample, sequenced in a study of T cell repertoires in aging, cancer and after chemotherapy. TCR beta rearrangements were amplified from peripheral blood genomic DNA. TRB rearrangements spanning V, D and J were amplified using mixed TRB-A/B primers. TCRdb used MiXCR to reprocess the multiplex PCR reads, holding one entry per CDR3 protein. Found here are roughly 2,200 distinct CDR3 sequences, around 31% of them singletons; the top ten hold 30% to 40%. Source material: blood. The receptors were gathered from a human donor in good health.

The CDR3 nucleotides are TGTGCCAGCAGCCAGACAGGGGTCTACGAGCAGTACTTC. It yields the protein CASSQTGVYEQYF. The chain carries TRBV7-2 and TRBJ2-7; TRBD1 aligns across 8 bases. CDR1 and CDR2 from the germline V gene are SGHTA and FQGNSA. The J segment lost 3 bases and the V segment lost 5 bases, leaving 3 bases of the junction unmatched. The CDR3 is made up of 13 amino acids.

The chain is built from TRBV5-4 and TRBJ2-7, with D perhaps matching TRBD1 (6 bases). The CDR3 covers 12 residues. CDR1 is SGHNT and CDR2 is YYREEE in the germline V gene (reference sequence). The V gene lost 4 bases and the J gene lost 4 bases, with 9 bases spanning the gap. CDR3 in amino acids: CASSEQGYEQYF. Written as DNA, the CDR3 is TGTGCCAGCAGCGAACAGGGTTACGAGCAGTACTTC.

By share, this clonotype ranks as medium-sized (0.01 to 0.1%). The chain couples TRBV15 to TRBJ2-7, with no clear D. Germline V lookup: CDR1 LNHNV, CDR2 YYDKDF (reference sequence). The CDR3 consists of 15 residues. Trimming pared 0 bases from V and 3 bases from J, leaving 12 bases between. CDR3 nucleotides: TGTGCCACCAGCAGAGAACGAGTAGCAAGCTACGAGCAGTACTTC. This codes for CATSRERVASYEQYF.

CDR3 coding DNA: TGTGCCAGCAGTTTACGGGGTGGGGATGGCACTGAAGCTTTCTTT. It is translated as CASSLRGGDGTEAFF. V is TRBV12-3 or TRBV12-4 and J is TRBJ1-1; D remains unclear. CDR3 length equals 15 residues. V was pared by 2 bases and J by 4 bases, with 14 bases between.

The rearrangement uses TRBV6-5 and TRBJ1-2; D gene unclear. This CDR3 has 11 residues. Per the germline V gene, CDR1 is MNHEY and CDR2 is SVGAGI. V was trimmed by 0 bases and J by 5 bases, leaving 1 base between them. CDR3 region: CASSYSYGYTF. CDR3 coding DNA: TGTGCCAGCAGTTACTCATATGGCTACACCTTC.

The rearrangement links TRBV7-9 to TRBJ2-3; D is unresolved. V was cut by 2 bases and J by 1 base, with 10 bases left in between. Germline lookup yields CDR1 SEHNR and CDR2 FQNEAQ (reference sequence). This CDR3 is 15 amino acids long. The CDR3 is CASSLLSPGTDTQYF. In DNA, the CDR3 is TGTGCCAGCAGCTTACTCAGTCCCGGCACAGATACGCAGTATTTT.

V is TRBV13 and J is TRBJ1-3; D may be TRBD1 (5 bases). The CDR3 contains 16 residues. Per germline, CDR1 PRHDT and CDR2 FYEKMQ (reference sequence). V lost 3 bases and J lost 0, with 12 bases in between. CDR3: CASSLQGVSSGNTIYF. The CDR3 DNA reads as TGTGCCAGCAGCTTGCAGGGTGTAAGCTCTGGAAACACCATATATTTT.

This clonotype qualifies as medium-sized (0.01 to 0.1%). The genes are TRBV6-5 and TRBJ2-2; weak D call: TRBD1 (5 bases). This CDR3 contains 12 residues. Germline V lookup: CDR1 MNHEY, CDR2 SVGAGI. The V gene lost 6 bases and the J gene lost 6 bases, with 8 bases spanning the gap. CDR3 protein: CASSRVPGELFF. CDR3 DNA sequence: TGTGCCAGCAGCAGGGTCCCCGGGGAGCTGTTTTTT.

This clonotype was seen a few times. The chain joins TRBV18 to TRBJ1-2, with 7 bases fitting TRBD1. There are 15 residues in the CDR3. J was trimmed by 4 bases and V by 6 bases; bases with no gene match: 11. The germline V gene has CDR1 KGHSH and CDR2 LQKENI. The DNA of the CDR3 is TGTGCCAGCTCCCTACGGAGACAGGGAGGCTATGGCTACACCTTC. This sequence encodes CASSLRRQGGYGYTF. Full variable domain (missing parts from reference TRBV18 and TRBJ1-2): NAGVMQNPRHLVRRRGQEARLRCSPMKGHSHVYWYRQLPEEGLKFMVYLQKENIIDESGMPKERFSAEFPKEGPSILRIQQVVRGDSAAYFCASSLRRQGGYGYTFGSGTRLTVV.

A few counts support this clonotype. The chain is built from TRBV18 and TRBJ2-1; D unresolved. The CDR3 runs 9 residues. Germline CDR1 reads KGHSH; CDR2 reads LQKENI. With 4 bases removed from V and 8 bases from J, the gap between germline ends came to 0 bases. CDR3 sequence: CASSHEQFF. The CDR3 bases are TGTGCCAGCTCACATGAGCAGTTCTTC.

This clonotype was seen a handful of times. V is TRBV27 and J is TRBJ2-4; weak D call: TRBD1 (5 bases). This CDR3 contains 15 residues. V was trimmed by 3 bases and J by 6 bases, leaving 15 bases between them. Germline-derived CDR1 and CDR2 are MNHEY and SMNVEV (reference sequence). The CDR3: CASSFAGRSGNIQYF. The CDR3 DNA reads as TGTGCCAGCAGTTTCGCAGGGCGTTCAGGAAACATTCAGTACTTC.

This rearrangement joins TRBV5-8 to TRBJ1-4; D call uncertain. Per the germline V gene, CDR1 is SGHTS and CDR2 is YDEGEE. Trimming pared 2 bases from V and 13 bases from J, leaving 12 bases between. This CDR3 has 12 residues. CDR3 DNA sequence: TGTGCCAGCAGCTTTTCGAGGTTAGGACTGTTTTTT. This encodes CASSFSRLGLFF.

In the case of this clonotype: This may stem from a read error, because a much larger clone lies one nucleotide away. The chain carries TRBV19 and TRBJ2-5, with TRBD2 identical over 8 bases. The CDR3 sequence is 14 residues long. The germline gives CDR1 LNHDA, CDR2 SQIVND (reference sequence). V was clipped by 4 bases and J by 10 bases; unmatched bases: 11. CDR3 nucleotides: TGTGCCAGTAGTAAATCGGGAGGGGGTGGCGGCCAGTACTTC. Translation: CASSKSGGGGGQYF.

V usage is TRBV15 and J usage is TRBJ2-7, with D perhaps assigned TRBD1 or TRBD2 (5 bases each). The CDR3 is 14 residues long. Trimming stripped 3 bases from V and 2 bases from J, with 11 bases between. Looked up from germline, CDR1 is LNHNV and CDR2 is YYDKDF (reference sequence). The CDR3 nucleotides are TGTGCCACCAGCAGCGAACTAGGGGCCTACGAGCAGTACTTC. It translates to CATSSELGAYEQYF.

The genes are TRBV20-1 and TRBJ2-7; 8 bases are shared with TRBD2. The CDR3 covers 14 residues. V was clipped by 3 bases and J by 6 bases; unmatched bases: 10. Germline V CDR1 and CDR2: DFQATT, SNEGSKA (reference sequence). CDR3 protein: CSARGRAGAGEQYF. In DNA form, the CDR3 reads TGCAGTGCTAGGGGGCGAGCGGGAGCGGGCGAGCAGTACTTC.

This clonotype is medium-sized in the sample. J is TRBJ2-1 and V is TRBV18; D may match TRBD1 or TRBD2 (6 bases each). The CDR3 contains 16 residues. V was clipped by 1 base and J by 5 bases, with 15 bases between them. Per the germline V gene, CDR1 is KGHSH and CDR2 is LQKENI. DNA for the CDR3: TGTGCCAGCTCACCACGGGGGGCGCTTTCGAACAATGAGCAGTTCTTC. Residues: CASSPRGALSNNEQFF.

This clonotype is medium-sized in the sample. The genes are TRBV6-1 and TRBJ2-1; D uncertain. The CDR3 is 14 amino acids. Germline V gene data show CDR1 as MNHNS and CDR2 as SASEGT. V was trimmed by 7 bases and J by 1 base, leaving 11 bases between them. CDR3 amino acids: CASNRARSYNEQFF. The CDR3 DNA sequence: TGTGCCAGCAACCGAGCCCGGTCCTACAATGAGCAGTTCTTC.

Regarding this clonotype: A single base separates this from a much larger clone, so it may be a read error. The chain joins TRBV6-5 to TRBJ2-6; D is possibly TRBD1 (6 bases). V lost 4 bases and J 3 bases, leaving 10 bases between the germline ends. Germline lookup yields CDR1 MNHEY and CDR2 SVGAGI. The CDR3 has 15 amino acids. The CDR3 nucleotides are TGTGCCAGCAGTTCTGTGACAGGTGGGGCCAACGTCCTGACTTTC. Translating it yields CASSSVTGGANVLTF.

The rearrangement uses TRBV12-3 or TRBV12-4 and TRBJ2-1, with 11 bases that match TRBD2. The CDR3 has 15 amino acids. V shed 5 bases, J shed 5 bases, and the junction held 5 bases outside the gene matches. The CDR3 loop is CASSRGLAGNNEQFF. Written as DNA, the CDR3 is TGTGCCAGCAGTCGCGGACTAGCGGGCAACAATGAGCAGTTCTTC.

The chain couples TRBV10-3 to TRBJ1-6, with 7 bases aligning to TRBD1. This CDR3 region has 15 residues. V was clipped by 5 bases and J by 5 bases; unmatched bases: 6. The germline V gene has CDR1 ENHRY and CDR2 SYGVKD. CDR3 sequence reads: CAISKGTANNSPLHF. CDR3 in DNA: TGTGCCATCAGTAAGGGGACAGCTAATAATTCACCCCTCCACTTT.

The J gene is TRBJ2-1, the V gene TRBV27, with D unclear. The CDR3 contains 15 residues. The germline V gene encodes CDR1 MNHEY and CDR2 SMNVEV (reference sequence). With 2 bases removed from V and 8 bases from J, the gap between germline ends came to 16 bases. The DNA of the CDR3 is TGTGCCAGCAGTTTAAATCCGTACCCCGGCGATGAGCAGTTCTTC. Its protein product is CASSLNPYPGDEQFF.

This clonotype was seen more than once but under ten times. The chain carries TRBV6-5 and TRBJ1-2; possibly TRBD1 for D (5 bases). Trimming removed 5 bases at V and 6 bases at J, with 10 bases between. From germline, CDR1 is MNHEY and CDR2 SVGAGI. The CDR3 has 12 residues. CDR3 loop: CASSVGADGYTF. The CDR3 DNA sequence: TGTGCCAGCAGTGTTGGGGCGGATGGCTACACCTTC.